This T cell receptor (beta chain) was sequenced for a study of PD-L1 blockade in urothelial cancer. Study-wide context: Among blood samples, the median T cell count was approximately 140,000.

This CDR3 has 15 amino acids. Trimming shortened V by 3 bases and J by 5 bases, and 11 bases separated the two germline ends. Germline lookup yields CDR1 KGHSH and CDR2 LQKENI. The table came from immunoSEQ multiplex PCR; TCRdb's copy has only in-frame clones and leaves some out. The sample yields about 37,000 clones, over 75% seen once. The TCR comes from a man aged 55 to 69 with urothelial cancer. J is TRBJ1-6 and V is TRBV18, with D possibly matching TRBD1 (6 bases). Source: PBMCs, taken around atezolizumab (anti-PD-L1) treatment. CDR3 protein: CASSPGAADNSPLHF. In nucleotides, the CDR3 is TGTGCCAGCTCACCGGGGGCGGCGGATAATTCACCCCTCCACTTT.